The 6 T cell receptor beta chains below come from one sample, sequenced in a study of neurological immune-mediated disorders (dated by TCRdb to about 2019). The time point tag for this specimen amounts to: longitudinal time-point 2. Receptor libraries were prepared by 5' RACE. These reads were obtained on an Illumina HiSeq 2500. TCRdb itself trimmed the public reads at Q25 with fastp, ran MiXCR and retained productive beta chains. Identical CDR3 proteins give one entry, which carries the most common genes and DNA. For this sample there are approximately 89,000 distinct CDR3 sequences; around 14% appear just once. Approximately 5% of the sample is in the top ten clones. The source material was PBMCs. The receptors here all came from a female donor with HTLV-1-associated myelopathy (HAM/TSP).

This clonotype was seen more than once but under ten times. The chain combines TRBV5-1 with TRBJ2-3; D possibly corresponds to TRBD1 (6 bases). V lost 3 bases and J 6 bases, leaving 11 bases between the germline ends. Germline V gene sequence: CDR1 SGHRS, CDR2 YFSETQ. This CDR3 has 13 amino acids. CDR3 in DNA: TGCGCCAGCAGCTCAGGGGCCCGGGATACGCAGTATTTT. Its translation: CASSSGARDTQYF.

V gene TRBV20-1 combines with J gene TRBJ2-5; 10 positions match TRBD2. J gave up 5 bases and V 0 bases, and 9 bases lay outside the gene matches. Looked up from germline, CDR1 is DFQATT and CDR2 is SNEGSKA (reference sequence). The CDR3 totals 16 residues. In DNA form, the CDR3 reads TGCAGTGCTAGAGACCCCCGAGCGGGGGGGCTTGAGACCCAGTACTTC. Protein: CSARDPRAGGLETQYF.

V and J are TRBV5-1 and TRBJ2-7; D possibly corresponds to TRBD2 (5 bases). V was cut by 1 base and J by 0 bases, with 20 bases left in between. The CDR3 runs 18 residues. Germline V gives CDR1 SGHRS, CDR2 YFSETQ. CDR3 sequence (DNA): TGCGCCAGCAGCTTGAAGCAAAGCGGCAGACGTAGCTCCTACGAGCAGTACTTC. Its translation is CASSLKQSGRRSSYEQYF. Full variable domain (outside the CDR3, taken from reference TRBV5-1 and TRBJ2-7): KAGVTQTPRYLIKTRGQQVTLSCSPISGHRSVSWYQQTPGQGLQFLFEYFSETQRNKGNFPGRFSGRQFSNSRSEMNVSTLELGDSALYLCASSLKQSGRRSSYEQYFGPGTRLTVT.

This clonotype was seen at least ten times. This chain connects TRBV3-1 to TRBJ1-2; no clear D. The CDR3 runs to 13 residues. Germline-derived CDR1 and CDR2 are LGHDT and YNNKEL (reference sequence). The V and J ends lost 6 bases and 6 bases respectively, with 14 bases between them. The CDR3 coding sequence is TGTGCCAGCAGGACGGCCTTAGAAGATGGCTACACCTTC. Protein: CASRTALEDGYTF.

The rearrangement joins TRBV12-3 or TRBV12-4 to TRBJ2-7; D is unclear. Trimming removed 2 bases from V and 3 bases from J, with 11 bases in between. The CDR3 runs 14 residues. CDR3 sequence (DNA): TGTGCCAGCAGTTTAATGACGATGAGCTACGAGCAGTACTTC. Amino acid sequence: CASSLMTMSYEQYF.

This clonotype was detected many times. The chain is built from TRBV5-1 and TRBJ2-3; 9 bases fit TRBD1. The CDR3 loop spans 16 amino acids. CDR1 and CDR2 from the germline V gene are SGHRS and YFSETQ. J lost 2 bases, V lost 1 base, and 5 bases had no gene match. The CDR3 DNA sequence: TGCGCCAGCAGCTTGTACGGGACAGGGTCCACAGATACGCAGTATTTT. Translating gives CASSLYGTGSTDTQYF.